A selection of T cell receptor beta chains follows, all from one sample in a study of response to subunit inactivated influenza vaccine. Each CDR3 protein is one row after TCRdb ran MiXCR on the RT-PCR reads. The table shows around 530,000 distinct CDR3 sequences, with 12% occurring only once. The sequenced sample was PBMCs from blood, obtained on the day of vaccination. These receptors all come from a man between 50 and 59 years old who received an inactivated influenza vaccine. Both conserved end residues are part of each CDR3. Fields, in order: D gene, J gene, V gene, clone size, CDR3 protein, CDR3 DNA. A D gene is named only where the DNA matches it firmly. Some rows have no size entry. The others give once, few or many, or a class for an expanded clone.

d_gene: .; j_gene: TRBJ2-7; v_gene: TRBV7-9; abundance: few; CDR3aa: CASSYRSDKPDYEQYF; CDR3nt: TGTGCCAGCAGCTACCGCTCGGACAAACCCGACTACGAGCAGTACTTC
d_gene: .; j_gene: TRBJ1-1; v_gene: TRBV12-3/TRBV12-4; abundance: .; CDR3aa: CASSLAGISTEAFF; CDR3nt: TGTGCCAGCAGCCTCGCGGGGATTTCCACTGAAGCTTTCTTT
d_gene: TRBD1; j_gene: TRBJ1-5; v_gene: TRBV5-1; abundance: .; CDR3aa: CASSFEGQGMPHHF; CDR3nt: TGCGCCAGCAGCTTTGAGGGACAGGGAATGCCCCATCATTTT
d_gene: .; j_gene: TRBJ2-2; v_gene: TRBV12-3/TRBV12-4; abundance: .; CDR3aa: CAQRVTGELFF; CDR3nt: TGTGCCCAAAGAGTGACCGGGGAGCTGTTTTTT
d_gene: TRBD2; j_gene: TRBJ2-2; v_gene: TRBV28; abundance: few; CDR3aa: CASSFIGLAIRTGELFF; CDR3nt: TGTGCCAGCAGTTTTATCGGACTAGCTATTCGCACCGGGGAGCTGTTTTTT
d_gene: .; j_gene: TRBJ2-5; v_gene: TRBV7-2; abundance: few; CDR3aa: CASSRMAQETQYF; CDR3nt: TGTGCCAGCAGCCGTATGGCCCAAGAGACCCAGTACTTC
d_gene: .; j_gene: TRBJ2-1; v_gene: TRBV7-2; abundance: few; CDR3aa: CASSPGTREQFF; CDR3nt: TGTGCCAGCAGCCCGGGGACTCGTGAGCAGTTCTTC
d_gene: .; j_gene: TRBJ2-6; v_gene: TRBV12-3/TRBV12-4; abundance: .; CDR3aa: CASSVGLWGANVLTF; CDR3nt: TGTGCCAGCAGTGTCGGACTCTGGGGGGCCAACGTCCTGACTTTC
d_gene: TRBD1; j_gene: TRBJ1-2; v_gene: TRBV9; abundance: .; CDR3aa: CASSVGDSSVGYTF; CDR3nt: TGTGCCAGCAGCGTAGGGGACAGCTCAGTGGGCTACACCTTC
d_gene: .; j_gene: TRBJ2-1; v_gene: TRBV5-1; abundance: .; CDR3aa: CASSFVKSRGYNEQFF; CDR3nt: TGCGCCAGCAGCTTCGTGAAGTCTCGTGGATACAATGAGCAGTTCTTC
d_gene: TRBD2; j_gene: TRBJ2-3; v_gene: TRBV4-3; abundance: .; CDR3aa: CASSLTAGGRGNTDTQYF; CDR3nt: TGCGCCAGCAGCCTGACAGCGGGAGGGCGGGGTAACACAGATACGCAGTATTTT
d_gene: .; j_gene: TRBJ2-3; v_gene: TRBV20-1; abundance: .; CDR3aa: CSASRGGFTDTQYF; CDR3nt: TGCAGTGCAAGTCGGGGCGGGTTTACAGATACGCAGTATTTT
d_gene: .; j_gene: TRBJ2-1; v_gene: TRBV5-1; abundance: few; CDR3aa: CASSFEGVAYNEQFF; CDR3nt: TGCGCCAGCAGCTTCGAGGGAGTGGCTTACAATGAGCAGTTCTTC
d_gene: TRBD2; j_gene: TRBJ2-3; v_gene: TRBV30; abundance: many; CDR3aa: CAWSGVAGADTQYF; CDR3nt: TGTGCCTGGAGTGGGGTAGCGGGAGCCGATACGCAGTATTTT
d_gene: TRBD1; j_gene: TRBJ2-7; v_gene: TRBV12-3/TRBV12-4; abundance: many; CDR3aa: CASSLSQGAYEQYF; CDR3nt: TGTGCCAGCAGTTTAAGCCAGGGGGCCTACGAGCAGTACTTC
d_gene: .; j_gene: TRBJ2-7; v_gene: TRBV6-5; abundance: .; CDR3aa: CASSYSYRVSSYEQYF; CDR3nt: TGTGCCAGCAGTTACTCGTACCGGGTAAGCTCCTACGAGCAGTACTTC
d_gene: TRBD1; j_gene: TRBJ1-5; v_gene: TRBV28; abundance: .; CDR3aa: CASSSTGGLGNQPQHF; CDR3nt: TGTGCCAGCAGCTCGACAGGGGGCCTGGGCAATCAGCCCCAGCATTTT
d_gene: .; j_gene: TRBJ2-1; v_gene: TRBV5-4; abundance: few; CDR3aa: CASSHKARYNEQFF; CDR3nt: TGTGCCAGCAGCCACAAAGCCCGCTACAATGAGCAGTTCTTC
d_gene: TRBD1; j_gene: TRBJ1-5; v_gene: TRBV6-2/TRBV6-3; abundance: few; CDR3aa: CASGRQGVVQPQHF; CDR3nt: TGTGCCAGCGGTCGCCAGGGGGTTGTTCAGCCCCAGCATTTT
d_gene: .; j_gene: TRBJ2-2; v_gene: TRBV20-1; abundance: .; CDR3aa: CSARGGVGTGELFF; CDR3nt: TGCAGTGCTAGAGGGGGGGTGGGCACCGGGGAGCTGTTTTTT
d_gene: .; j_gene: TRBJ2-1; v_gene: TRBV7-2; abundance: few; CDR3aa: CASSRETAWGNEQFF; CDR3nt: TGTGCCAGCAGCCGTGAAACAGCGTGGGGCAATGAGCAGTTCTTC
d_gene: .; j_gene: TRBJ1-4; v_gene: TRBV6-5; abundance: many; CDR3aa: CASSYNGQATNEKLFF; CDR3nt: TGTGCCAGCAGTTACAACGGACAAGCAACTAATGAAAAACTGTTTTTT
d_gene: .; j_gene: TRBJ2-7; v_gene: TRBV14; abundance: many; CDR3aa: CASSQLDSYEQYF; CDR3nt: TGTGCCAGCAGCCAACTGGATTCCTACGAGCAGTACTTC
d_gene: .; j_gene: TRBJ2-6; v_gene: TRBV11-2; abundance: .; CDR3aa: CASRTARAGANVLTF; CDR3nt: TGTGCCAGCAGGACGGCGCGAGCTGGGGCCAACGTCCTGACTTTC
d_gene: .; j_gene: TRBJ2-7; v_gene: TRBV5-6; abundance: many; CDR3aa: CASSLDGPTEQYF; CDR3nt: TGTGCCAGCAGCTTGGACGGACCTACAGAGCAGTACTTC
d_gene: .; j_gene: TRBJ2-1; v_gene: TRBV29-1; abundance: .; CDR3aa: CRVASADLNNEQFF; CDR3nt: TGCAGGGTCGCCTCGGCGGACCTGAACAATGAGCAGTTCTTC
d_gene: .; j_gene: TRBJ1-3; v_gene: TRBV24-1; abundance: .; CDR3aa: CATSWDIRGLQVSGNTIYF; CDR3nt: TGTGCCACCAGTTGGGACATCCGAGGTCTGCAGGTATCTGGAAACACCATATATTTT
d_gene: TRBD2; j_gene: TRBJ2-3; v_gene: TRBV5-1; abundance: few; CDR3aa: CASTSGTSTDTQYF; CDR3nt: TGCGCCAGCACCAGCGGGACTAGCACAGATACGCAGTATTTT
d_gene: TRBD2; j_gene: TRBJ2-1; v_gene: TRBV7-8; abundance: .; CDR3aa: CASSVLAGGLYNEQFF; CDR3nt: TGTGCCAGCAGCGTATTAGCGGGAGGGCTTTACAATGAGCAGTTCTTC
d_gene: .; j_gene: TRBJ2-2; v_gene: TRBV11-1; abundance: .; CDR3aa: CASSFSTNGIAGELFF; CDR3nt: TGTGCCAGCAGCTTTTCGACTAATGGCATCGCCGGGGAGCTGTTTTTT
d_gene: .; j_gene: TRBJ2-2; v_gene: TRBV12-3/TRBV12-4; abundance: .; CDR3aa: CASSRGWAGELFF; CDR3nt: TGTGCCAGCAGTAGGGGTTGGGCCGGGGAGCTGTTTTTT
d_gene: TRBD2; j_gene: TRBJ2-7; v_gene: TRBV6-2/TRBV6-3; abundance: .; CDR3aa: CASSSVTSGLSAEQYF; CDR3nt: TGTGCCAGCAGTTCCGTAACTAGCGGGCTTTCTGCCGAGCAGTACTTC
d_gene: TRBD1; j_gene: TRBJ2-7; v_gene: TRBV5-1; abundance: many; CDR3aa: CASSSGQGHEQYF; CDR3nt: TGCGCCAGCAGCTCGGGACAGGGCCACGAGCAGTACTTC
d_gene: TRBD2; j_gene: TRBJ2-3; v_gene: TRBV5-5; abundance: .; CDR3aa: CASSSTGTSGGTDTQYF; CDR3nt: TGTGCCAGCAGCTCGACCGGGACTAGCGGCGGCACAGATACGCAGTATTTT
d_gene: .; j_gene: TRBJ1-2; v_gene: TRBV12-3/TRBV12-4; abundance: .; CDR3aa: CASSFGVVGAGVHDGYTF; CDR3nt: TGTGCCAGCAGTTTTGGGGTGGTGGGGGCTGGGGTTCACGATGGCTACACCTTC
d_gene: .; j_gene: TRBJ2-5; v_gene: TRBV5-4; abundance: .; CDR3aa: CASSQQHNQETQYF; CDR3nt: TGTGCCAGCAGCCAACAGCACAACCAAGAGACCCAGTACTTC
d_gene: .; j_gene: TRBJ2-3; v_gene: TRBV18; abundance: few; CDR3aa: CASSPSWPSGDTQYF; CDR3nt: TGTGCCAGCTCACCTTCCTGGCCCTCCGGGGATACGCAGTATTTT
d_gene: TRBD1; j_gene: TRBJ2-1; v_gene: TRBV7-9; abundance: .; CDR3aa: CASSLNRQGAGNEQFF; CDR3nt: TGTGCCAGCAGCTTAAACCGTCAGGGGGCGGGTAATGAGCAGTTCTTC
d_gene: TRBD1; j_gene: TRBJ1-2; v_gene: TRBV3-1; abundance: few; CDR3aa: CASSQRSLDRSVYTF; CDR3nt: TGTGCCAGCAGCCAGCGCTCCCTGGACAGGTCGGTCTACACCTTC
d_gene: TRBD1; j_gene: TRBJ2-7; v_gene: TRBV27; abundance: few; CDR3aa: CASSSRSPGQGVSGQYF; CDR3nt: TGTGCCAGCAGTTCCAGATCCCCGGGACAGGGAGTCTCGGGGCAGTACTTC
d_gene: .; j_gene: TRBJ1-1; v_gene: TRBV28; abundance: many; CDR3aa: CASSATTGPANVLGAFF; CDR3nt: TGTGCCAGCAGTGCGACGACCGGACCGGCAAACGTATTGGGAGCTTTCTTT
d_gene: TRBD2; j_gene: TRBJ2-2; v_gene: TRBV7-9; abundance: .; CDR3aa: CASSLSSGRSGGELFF; CDR3nt: TGTGCCAGCAGCCTTTCTAGCGGGAGGTCCGGCGGGGAGCTGTTTTTT
d_gene: .; j_gene: TRBJ2-3; v_gene: TRBV2; abundance: many; CDR3aa: CASSGAASTDTQYF; CDR3nt: TGTGCCAGCAGTGGAGCGGCAAGCACAGATACGCAGTATTTT
d_gene: .; j_gene: TRBJ1-2; v_gene: TRBV12-3/TRBV12-4; abundance: .; CDR3aa: CASSLGPQSRNGYTF; CDR3nt: TGTGCCAGCAGTTTAGGTCCACAGTCGAGGAATGGCTACACCTTC
d_gene: .; j_gene: TRBJ1-5; v_gene: TRBV7-8; abundance: .; CDR3aa: CASSLVRGKSRNQPQHF; CDR3nt: TGTGCCAGCAGCTTAGTTCGTGGGAAATCACGCAATCAGCCCCAGCATTTT
d_gene: TRBD2; j_gene: TRBJ2-1; v_gene: TRBV12-3/TRBV12-4; abundance: .; CDR3aa: CASSLVVAGGEQFF; CDR3nt: TGTGCCAGCAGTTTAGTGGTAGCGGGAGGTGAGCAGTTCTTC
d_gene: .; j_gene: TRBJ1-1; v_gene: TRBV5-1; abundance: many; CDR3aa: CASSLGPGISTEAFF; CDR3nt: TGCGCCAGCAGCTTGGGGCCAGGGATCAGCACTGAAGCTTTCTTT
d_gene: TRBD2; j_gene: TRBJ2-3; v_gene: TRBV5-1; abundance: few; CDR3aa: CASSKGTSGRRSTDTQYF; CDR3nt: TGCGCCAGCAGCAAAGGGACTAGCGGGAGACGTAGCACAGATACGCAGTATTTT
d_gene: .; j_gene: TRBJ2-1; v_gene: TRBV24-1; abundance: .; CDR3aa: CATSDAGGKFVMRNEQFF; CDR3nt: TGTGCCACCAGTGATGCTGGGGGCAAGTTCGTGATGCGCAATGAGCAGTTCTTC